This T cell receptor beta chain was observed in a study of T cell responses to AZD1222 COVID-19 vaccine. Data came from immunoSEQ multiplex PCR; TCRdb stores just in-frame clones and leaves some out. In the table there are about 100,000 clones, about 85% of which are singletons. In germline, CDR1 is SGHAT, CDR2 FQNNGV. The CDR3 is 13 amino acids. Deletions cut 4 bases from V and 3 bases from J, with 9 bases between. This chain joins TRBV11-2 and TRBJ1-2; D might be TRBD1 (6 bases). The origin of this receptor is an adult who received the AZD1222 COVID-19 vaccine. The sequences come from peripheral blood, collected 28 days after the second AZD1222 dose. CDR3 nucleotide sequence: TGTGCCAGCAGCTCGGACAGTTACTATGGCTACACCTTC. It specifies CASSSDSYYGYTF.